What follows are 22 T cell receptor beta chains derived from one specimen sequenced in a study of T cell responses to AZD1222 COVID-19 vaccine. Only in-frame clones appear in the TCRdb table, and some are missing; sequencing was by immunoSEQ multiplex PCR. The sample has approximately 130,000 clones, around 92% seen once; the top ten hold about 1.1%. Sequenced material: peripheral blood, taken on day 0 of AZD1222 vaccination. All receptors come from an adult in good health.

The CDR3 loop reads CASSLVGSKETQYF. The CDR3 DNA reads TGTGCCAGCAGTTTGGTGGGTTCTAAAGAGACCCAGTACTTC. The V gene is TRBV28, the J gene TRBJ2-5; D ambiguous. CDR1 and CDR2 (germline): MDHEN, SYDVKM. The CDR3 runs 14 residues. V dropped 3 bases and J dropped 3 bases, with 11 bases sitting between them.

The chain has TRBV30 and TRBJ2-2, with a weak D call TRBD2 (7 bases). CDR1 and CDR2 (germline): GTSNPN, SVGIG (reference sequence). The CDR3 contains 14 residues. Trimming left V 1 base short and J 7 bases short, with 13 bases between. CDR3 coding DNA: TGTGCCTGGAGTGGACGGAGGGGGGGCGGGGAGCTGTTTTTT. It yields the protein CAWSGRRGGGELFF.

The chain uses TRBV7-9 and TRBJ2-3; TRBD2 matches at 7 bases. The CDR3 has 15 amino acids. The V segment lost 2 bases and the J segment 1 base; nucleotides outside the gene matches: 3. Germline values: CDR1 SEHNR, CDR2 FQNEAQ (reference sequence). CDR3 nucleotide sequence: TGTGCCAGCAGCTTATCTAGCGGAGGCACAGATACGCAGTATTTT. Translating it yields CASSLSSGGTDTQYF. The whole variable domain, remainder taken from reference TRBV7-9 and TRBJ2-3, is DTGVSQNPRHKITKRGQNVTFRCDPISEHNRLYWYRQTLGQGPEFLTYFQNEAQLEKSRLLSDRFSAERPKGSFSTLEIQRTEQGDSAMYLCASSLSSGGTDTQYFGPGTRLTVL.

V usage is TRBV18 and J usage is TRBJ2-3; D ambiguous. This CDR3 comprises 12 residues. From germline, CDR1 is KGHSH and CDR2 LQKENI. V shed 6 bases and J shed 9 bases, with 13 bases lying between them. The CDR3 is CASSPGEGTQYF. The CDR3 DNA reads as TGTGCCAGCTCGCCGGGCGAAGGGACGCAGTATTTT.

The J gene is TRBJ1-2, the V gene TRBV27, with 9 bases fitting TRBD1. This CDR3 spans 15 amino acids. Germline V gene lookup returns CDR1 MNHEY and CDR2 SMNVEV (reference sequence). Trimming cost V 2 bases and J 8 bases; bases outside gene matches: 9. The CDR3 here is CASSLRTGALGGYTF. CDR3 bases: TGTGCCAGCAGTTTAAGGACAGGGGCCCTTGGAGGCTACACCTTC.

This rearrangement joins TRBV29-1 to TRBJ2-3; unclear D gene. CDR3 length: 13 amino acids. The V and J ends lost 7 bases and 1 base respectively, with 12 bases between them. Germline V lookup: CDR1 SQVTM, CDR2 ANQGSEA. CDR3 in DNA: TGCAGCGGCTTGATACGAGGCACAGATACGCAGTATTTT. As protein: CSGLIRGTDTQYF.

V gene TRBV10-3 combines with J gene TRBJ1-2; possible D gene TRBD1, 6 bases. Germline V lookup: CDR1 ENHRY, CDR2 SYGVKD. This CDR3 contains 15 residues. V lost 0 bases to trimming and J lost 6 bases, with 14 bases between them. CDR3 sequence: CAISESGQLRDGYTF. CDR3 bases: TGTGCCATCAGTGAGTCGGGACAACTCCGGGATGGCTACACCTTC.

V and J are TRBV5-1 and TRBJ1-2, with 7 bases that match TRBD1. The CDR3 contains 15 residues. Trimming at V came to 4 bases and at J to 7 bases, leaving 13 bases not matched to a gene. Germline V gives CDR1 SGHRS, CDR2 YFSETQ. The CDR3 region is CASSLGDSWVGGYTF. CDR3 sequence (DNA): TGCGCCAGCAGCCTAGGGGACAGTTGGGTAGGTGGCTACACCTTC.

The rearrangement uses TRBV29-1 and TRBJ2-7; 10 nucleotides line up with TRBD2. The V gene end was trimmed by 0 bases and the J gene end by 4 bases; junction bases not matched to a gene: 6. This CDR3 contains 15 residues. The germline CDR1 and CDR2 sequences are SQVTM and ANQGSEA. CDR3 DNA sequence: TGCAGCGTTGAAGATGCCGAGCGGGAGGGTTACGAGCAGTACTTC. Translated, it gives CSVEDAEREGYEQYF.

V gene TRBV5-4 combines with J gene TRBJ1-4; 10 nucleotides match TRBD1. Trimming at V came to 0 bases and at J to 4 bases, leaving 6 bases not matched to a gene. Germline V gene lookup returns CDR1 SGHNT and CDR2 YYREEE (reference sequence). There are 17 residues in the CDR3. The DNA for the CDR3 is TGTGCCAGCAGCTTGGGACAGGGGGCAGGGGGTAATGAAAAACTGTTTTTT. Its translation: CASSLGQGAGGNEKLFF.

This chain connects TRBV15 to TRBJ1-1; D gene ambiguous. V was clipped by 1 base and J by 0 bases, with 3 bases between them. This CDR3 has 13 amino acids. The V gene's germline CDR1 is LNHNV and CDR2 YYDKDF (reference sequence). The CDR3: CATSRGMNTEAFF. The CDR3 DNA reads TGTGCCACCAGCAGAGGGATGAACACTGAAGCTTTCTTT.

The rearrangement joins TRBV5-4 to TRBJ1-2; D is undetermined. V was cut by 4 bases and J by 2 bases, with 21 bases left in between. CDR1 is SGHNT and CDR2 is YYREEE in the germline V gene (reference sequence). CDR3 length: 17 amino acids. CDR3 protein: CASSAGAGAGGNYGYTF. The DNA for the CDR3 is TGTGCCAGCAGCGCGGGCGCGGGTGCGGGAGGGAACTATGGCTACACCTTC.

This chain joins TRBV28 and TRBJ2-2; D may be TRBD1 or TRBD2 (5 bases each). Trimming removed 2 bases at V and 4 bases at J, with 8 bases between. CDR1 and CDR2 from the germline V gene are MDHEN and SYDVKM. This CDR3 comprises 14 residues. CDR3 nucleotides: TGTGCCAGCAGTTTACGAGGGGCCACCGGGGAGCTGTTTTTT. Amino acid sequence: CASSLRGATGELFF.

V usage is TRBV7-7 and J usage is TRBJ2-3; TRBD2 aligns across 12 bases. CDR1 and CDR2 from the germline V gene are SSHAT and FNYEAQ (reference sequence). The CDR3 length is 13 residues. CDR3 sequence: CASGTSGSDTQYF. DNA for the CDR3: TGTGCTAGTGGGACTAGCGGGTCAGATACGCAGTATTTT.

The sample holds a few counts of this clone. The CDR3 nucleotides read TGTGCCAGCAGTTTGGGACAGGGGGCTGGGGCCAACGTCCTGACTTTC. Encoded protein: CASSLGQGAGANVLTF. The chain joins TRBV6-5 to TRBJ2-6, with TRBD1 matching 11 bases. CDR3 size: 16 residues. V shed 4 bases and J 2 bases; nucleotides not matched to a gene: 1. Germline loops: CDR1 MNHEY, CDR2 SVGAGI.

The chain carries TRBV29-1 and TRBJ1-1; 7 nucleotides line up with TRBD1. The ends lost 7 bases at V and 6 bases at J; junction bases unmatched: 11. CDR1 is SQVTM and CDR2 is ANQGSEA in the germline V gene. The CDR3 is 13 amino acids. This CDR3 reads CSALDRARAEAFF. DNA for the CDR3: TGCAGCGCGCTAGACAGGGCTCGGGCTGAAGCTTTCTTT.

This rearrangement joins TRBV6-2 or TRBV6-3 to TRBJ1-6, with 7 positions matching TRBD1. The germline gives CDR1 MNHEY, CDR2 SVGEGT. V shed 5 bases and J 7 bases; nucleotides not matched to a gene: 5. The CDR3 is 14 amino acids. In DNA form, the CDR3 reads TGTGCCAGCAGTGGCAGGGGGTGGAATTCACCCCTCCACTTT. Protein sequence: CASSGRGWNSPLHF.

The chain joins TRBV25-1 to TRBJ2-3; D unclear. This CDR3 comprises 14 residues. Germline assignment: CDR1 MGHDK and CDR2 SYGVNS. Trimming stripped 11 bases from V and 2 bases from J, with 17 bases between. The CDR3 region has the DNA TGTGCCTCCCCCCTATTAAAGCCCACAGATACGCAGTATTTT. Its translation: CASPLLKPTDTQYF.

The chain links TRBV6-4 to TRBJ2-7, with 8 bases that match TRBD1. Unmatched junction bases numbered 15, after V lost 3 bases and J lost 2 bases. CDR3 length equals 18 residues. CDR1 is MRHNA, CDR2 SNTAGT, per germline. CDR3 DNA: TGTGCCAGCAGTGAGCGGGACAGGCCGACTGGGTTTCCCTACGAGCAGTACTTC. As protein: CASSERDRPTGFPYEQYF.

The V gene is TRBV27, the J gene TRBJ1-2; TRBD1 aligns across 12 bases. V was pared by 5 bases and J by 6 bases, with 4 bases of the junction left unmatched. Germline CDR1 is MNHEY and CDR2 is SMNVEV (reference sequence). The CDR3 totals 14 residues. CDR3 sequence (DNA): TGTGCCAGCAGTAGGGGACAGGGGGCCCATGGCTACACCTTC. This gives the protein CASSRGQGAHGYTF.

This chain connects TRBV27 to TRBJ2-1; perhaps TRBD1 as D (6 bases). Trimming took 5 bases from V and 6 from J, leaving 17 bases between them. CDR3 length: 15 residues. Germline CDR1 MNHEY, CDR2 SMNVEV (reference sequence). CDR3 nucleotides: TGTGCCAGCAGTAAAACAGGGAACCATTTCAATGAGCAGTTCTTC. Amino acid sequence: CASSKTGNHFNEQFF.

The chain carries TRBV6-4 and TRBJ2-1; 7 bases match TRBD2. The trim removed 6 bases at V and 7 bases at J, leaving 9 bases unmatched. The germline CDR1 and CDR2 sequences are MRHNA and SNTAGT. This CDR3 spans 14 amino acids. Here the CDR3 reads CASSLGGSTNEQFF. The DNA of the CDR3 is TGTGCCAGCAGCCTTGGCGGGAGTACGAATGAGCAGTTCTTC.